A selection of T cell receptor beta chains follows, all from one sample in a study of tumor-infiltrating lymphocytes in primary liver carcinoma. TCRdb reprocessed the multiplex PCR reads via MiXCR and lists one record per CDR3 protein. The sample consists of roughly 40,000 distinct CDR3 sequences, more than 70% of them appearing once. The sample comprised tumor-adjacent normal liver tissue. Every receptor here comes from a woman younger than 45 with primary liver carcinoma and hepatitis B virus infection. CDR3s include the opening cysteine and the closing phenylalanine or tryptophan. The D gene is left open where the match is weak. Not every row has a clone size; where given, it reads once, few, many or a size class.

V	J	D	size	CDR3	DNA
TRBV11-2	TRBJ2-1	-	-	CASSFQGYSFFNEHFF	TGTGCCAGCAGCTTTCAGGGCTACTCCTTCTTCAATGAGCACTTTTTC
TRBV2	TRBJ1-5	TRBD1	-	CVSRTGNQPQHF	TGTGTCAGCAGGACAGGGAATCAGCCCCAGCATTTT
TRBV6-2/TRBV6-3	TRBJ2-1	TRBD2	many	CASSYGSAGLAGGPNNEQFF	TGTGCCAGCAGTTACGGCAGTGCGGGTCTAGCGGGAGGGCCTAACAATGAGCAGTTCTTC
TRBV28	TRBJ1-1	-	-	CASSLILEGRRNTEAFF	TGTGCCAGCAGTTTAATCCTGGAGGGCAGGCGGAACACTGAAGCTTTCTTT
TRBV5-1	TRBJ2-2	TRBD1	many	CASSLGHRDRALTGELFF	TGCGCCAGCAGCTTGGGTCACCGGGACAGGGCCCTGACCGGGGAGCTGTTTTTT
TRBV4-2	TRBJ1-1	-	-	CASRLGRDTEAFF	TGTGCCAGCCGCCTAGGACGGGACACTGAAGCTTTCTTC
TRBV20-1	TRBJ2-1	TRBD2	-	CSAQRRASGYNEQFF	TGCAGTGCCCAACGACGGGCTAGCGGATACAATGAGCAGTTCTTC
TRBV29-1	TRBJ2-7	-	many	CSGGGLYEQYF	TGCAGCGGAGGGGGGCTCTACGAGCAGTACTTC
TRBV15	TRBJ2-1	TRBD2	few	CASRLAGVGEQFF	TGTGCCTCCCGACTAGCGGGAGTCGGGGAGCAGTTCTTC
TRBV11-1	TRBJ2-2	-	-	CVSSRVMPGVPGELFF	TGTGTCAGCAGCAGGGTTATGCCGGGAGTGCCCGGGGAGCTGTTTTTT
TRBV7-8	TRBJ2-7	-	-	CASNAPRGLALYEQYF	TGTGCCAGCAATGCCCCCCGGGGCCTTGCCCTCTACGAGCAGTACTTC
TRBV11-1	TRBJ2-2	-	-	CASSLVGDTNTWELFF	TGCGCCAGCAGCTTAGTGGGGGATACGAACACCTGGGAGCTGTTTTTT
TRBV6-2/TRBV6-3	TRBJ1-1	TRBD1	once	CASSRMTGGRNTEAFF	TGTGCCAGCAGTCGGATGACAGGGGGTCGGAACACTGAAGCTTTCTTT
TRBV11-2	TRBJ2-3	-	-	CASSFDGTADTQYF	TGTGCCAGCAGCTTTGACGGGACTGCAGATACGCAGTATTTT
TRBV11-2	TRBJ2-3	-	-	CASSHRGSASLIDTQYF	TGTGCCAGCAGCCATCGAGGAAGCGCGAGCCTCATAGATACGCAGTATTTT
TRBV6-1	TRBJ1-6	-	-	CATWAGNNSPLHF	TGTGCCACATGGGCGGGGAATAATTCACCCCTCCACTTT
TRBV11-2	TRBJ1-2	TRBD1	medium-sized	CASTQGGGGGGYTF	TGTGCCAGCACTCAGGGGGGGGGGGGTGGAGGCTACACCTTC
TRBV6-1	TRBJ1-2	-	-	CASCTFQQGGYGYTF	TGTGCCAGCTGTACCTTCCAGCAGGGAGGCTATGGCTACACCTTC
TRBV11-2	TRBJ2-5	-	-	CASGGEAETQYF	TGTGCCAGCGGGGGAGAGGCAGAGACCCAGTACTTC
TRBV4-2	TRBJ2-7	TRBD1	once	CAGNQDWTGSYEQYF	TGTGCCGGCAACCAAGACTGGACAGGGTCTTACGAGCAGTACTTC
TRBV4-2	TRBJ2-2	TRBD2	medium-sized	CASKRGGRWDTNTGELFF	TGTGCCAGCAAGAGGGGCGGGAGGTGGGATACGAACACCGGGGAGCTGTTTTTT
TRBV6-2/TRBV6-3	TRBJ1-3	-	-	CASRLPDSADSGNTIYF	TGTGCCAGCAGACTCCCCGACAGTGCCGACTCAGGAAACACCATATATTTT
TRBV4-3	TRBJ2-1	-	-	CVSCHTELVSEQFF	TGCGTCAGCTGCCACACAGAGTTGGTCAGTGAGCAGTTCTTC
TRBV12-3/TRBV12-4	TRBJ2-5	-	-	CANSETWGETQYF	TGTGCCAACAGTGAGACATGGGGAGAGACCCAGTACTTC
TRBV11-2	TRBJ2-1	-	-	CDSSLVRGTKENEQLF	TGTGACAGCAGTTTAGTCCGCGGGACGAAAGAAAATGAGCAGTTATTC
TRBV13	TRBJ2-7	-	-	CASSSNNGASVYEQYF	TGTGCTAGCAGCTCCAACAACGGGGCATCCGTCTACGAGCAGTACTTC
TRBV5-5	TRBJ2-1	-	medium-sized	CASSLRLINEQFF	TGTGCCAGCAGCTTAAGGTTGATTAATGAGCAGTTCTTC
TRBV5-1	TRBJ1-4	-	many	CASSLSGRDEKLFF	TGCGCCAGCAGCTTGAGTGGGAGGGATGAAAAACTGTTTTTT
TRBV5-1	TRBJ1-5	-	many	CASSLRGDSNQPQHF	TGCGCCAGCAGTTTAAGGGGGGATAGCAATCAGCCCCAGCATTTT
TRBV6-6	TRBJ2-5	TRBD2	-	CVSRSDPSRGRETQYF	TGTGTCAGCAGGTCCGACCCCTCGCGGGGGAGAGAGACCCAGTACTTC
TRBV6-1	TRBJ2-2	TRBD1	many	CASRRAGTGLNTGELFF	TGTGCCAGCAGGCGAGCCGGGACAGGACTAAACACCGGGGAGCTGTTTTTT
TRBV12-3/TRBV12-4	TRBJ1-6	TRBD1	-	CASSRQGHSPHHF	TGTGCCAGCAGCCGACAGGGGCACTCACCCCACCACTTT
TRBV7-8	TRBJ1-1	TRBD1	-	CASSRGRGRGNTEAFF	TGTGCCAGCAGTAGGGGGCGGGGGCGAGGGAACACTGAAGCTTTCTTT
TRBV4-1	TRBJ2-1	TRBD2	-	CASSQLNHPTSGMALQQFF	TGCGCCAGCAGCCAATTAAACCACCCGACTAGCGGGATGGCCCTTCAACAGTTCTTC
TRBV28	TRBJ1-4	-	many	CASTTPRVRQEKLFF	TGTGCCAGCACCACCCCTCGGGTACGACAAGAAAAACTGTTTTTT
TRBV29-1	TRBJ2-5	-	-	CSVALSRTGQTQYF	TGCAGCGTTGCTCTCTCGAGGACGGGACAGACCCAGTACTTC
TRBV4-1	TRBJ2-1	-	-	CASSQGGLKRDEHFF	TGCGCCAGCAGCCAAGGTGGACTAAAGCGCGATGAACACTTCTTC
TRBV6-2/TRBV6-3	TRBJ2-1	TRBD2	-	CANRDPGLAEANKQFF	TGTGCCAACCGGGACCCTGGGCTAGCGGAAGCCAATAAGCAGTTCTTC
TRBV4-1	TRBJ1-2	TRBD1	-	CASNPTGGAKYYGYTF	TGCGCCAGCAACCCGACAGGGGGCGCGAAGTACTATGGCTACACCTTC
TRBV29-1	TRBJ1-2	-	many	CSVSTTNYGYTF	TGCAGCGTCTCGACAACTAACTATGGCTACACCTTC
TRBV29-1	TRBJ1-2	TRBD1	-	CSIDKGGGGYTF	TGCAGCATTGACAAAGGGGGCGGTGGCTACACGTTC
TRBV13	TRBJ2-7	TRBD1	-	CASSFRTGGLEQYF	TGTGCCAGCAGCTTCCGGACAGGGGGCCTCGAGCAGTACTTC
TRBV28	TRBJ2-7	-	-	CAICGRQTGVSYKQYF	TGTGCCATATGTGGACGACAGACCGGTGTTTCCTACAAGCAGTACTTC
TRBV6-5	TRBJ2-2	-	-	CVSSPLPEGTGELFF	TGTGTTAGCAGTCCACTCCCCGAGGGGACCGGGGAGCTGTTTTTT
TRBV12-3/TRBV12-4	TRBJ1-2	-	-	CASSLRPSNSCTF	TGTGCCAGCAGTTTACGCCCCTCTAATAGCTGCACCTTC
TRBV12-3/TRBV12-4	TRBJ2-7	-	-	CASRSDTDWGEQYF	TGTGCCAGCAGGTCGGACACGGACTGGGGGGAGCAATACTTC
TRBV4-2	TRBJ2-7	-	-	CTSSLGPYVYKQYF	TGTACCAGCAGCCTAGGGCCCTATGTCTACAAGCAGTACTTC
TRBV5-4	TRBJ2-7	-	-	CASSPGSCEQYF	TGTGCCAGCAGCCCCGGGTCTTGCGAGCAGTACTTC
TRBV29-1	TRBJ1-6	-	-	CSVALGSYNSPLHF	TGCAGCGTCGCCTTGGGGTCCTATAATTCACCCCTCCACTTT
TRBV11-2	TRBJ2-7	-	-	CVRSLTQDYYEQYF	TGTGTCAGGAGCCTTACCCAGGACTACTACGAGCAGTATTTC
TRBV28	TRBJ2-3	-	many	CASSTAFGTDTQYF	TGTGCCAGCAGTACAGCCTTTGGCACAGATACGCAGTATTTT
TRBV6-6	TRBJ1-2	-	once	CASSYSGEEPHGYTF	TGTGCCAGCAGTTACTCGGGTGAGGAACCCCATGGCTACACATTC
TRBV6-2/TRBV6-3	TRBJ1-5	-	few	CTSSYSGYQPQHF	TGTACCAGCAGTTACTCAGGATACCAGCCCCAGCATTTT
TRBV10-3	TRBJ2-1	-	many	CAISESMSGSYNEQFF	TGTGCCATCAGTGAGTCGATGAGCGGATCCTACAATGAGCAGTTCTTC
TRBV11-2	TRBJ2-1	-	-	CASSVDSDSSYNEQFF	TGTGCCAGCAGCGTAGACTCGGATAGCTCCTACAATGAGCAGTTCTTC